The clone carrying this TCR beta chain has at least ten counts. This specimen belongs to a study of T cells in Graves' hyperthyroidism and ophthalmopathy. RNA transcripts provided the source from which TCR beta CDR3 regions were amplified. The TCR CDR3 first-round RT-PCR relied on the HTBI primer set. TCRdb processed the multiplex PCR reads anew with MiXCR; each CDR3 protein has one entry. The table has 450,000 to 550,000 distinct CDR3 sequences, roughly a quarter seen once; the top ten hold approximately 10%. Trimming at V came to 2 bases and at J to 7 bases, leaving 14 bases not matched to a gene. In germline, CDR1 is SGHNT, CDR2 YYREEE (reference sequence). CDR3 size: 17 residues.

The gene calls are TRBV5-4 and TRBJ1-1; 10 bases are shared with TRBD1. The sequence was collected from a woman aged 25 to 39 with Graves' ophthalmopathy. Sequenced input: blood. The CDR3 sequence: CASSLPLVGQGMVEAFF. The CDR3, as DNA: TGTGCCAGCAGCTTACCGTTAGTGGGACAGGGGATGGTTGAAGCTTTCTTT. Supplemented by reference TRBV5-4 and TRBJ1-1, the full variable domain reads ETGVTQSPTHLIKTRGQQVTLRCSSQSGHNTVSWYQQALGQGPQFIFQYYREEENGRGNFPPRFSGLQFPNYSSELNVNALELDDSALYLCASSLPLVGQGMVEAFFGQGTRLTVV.